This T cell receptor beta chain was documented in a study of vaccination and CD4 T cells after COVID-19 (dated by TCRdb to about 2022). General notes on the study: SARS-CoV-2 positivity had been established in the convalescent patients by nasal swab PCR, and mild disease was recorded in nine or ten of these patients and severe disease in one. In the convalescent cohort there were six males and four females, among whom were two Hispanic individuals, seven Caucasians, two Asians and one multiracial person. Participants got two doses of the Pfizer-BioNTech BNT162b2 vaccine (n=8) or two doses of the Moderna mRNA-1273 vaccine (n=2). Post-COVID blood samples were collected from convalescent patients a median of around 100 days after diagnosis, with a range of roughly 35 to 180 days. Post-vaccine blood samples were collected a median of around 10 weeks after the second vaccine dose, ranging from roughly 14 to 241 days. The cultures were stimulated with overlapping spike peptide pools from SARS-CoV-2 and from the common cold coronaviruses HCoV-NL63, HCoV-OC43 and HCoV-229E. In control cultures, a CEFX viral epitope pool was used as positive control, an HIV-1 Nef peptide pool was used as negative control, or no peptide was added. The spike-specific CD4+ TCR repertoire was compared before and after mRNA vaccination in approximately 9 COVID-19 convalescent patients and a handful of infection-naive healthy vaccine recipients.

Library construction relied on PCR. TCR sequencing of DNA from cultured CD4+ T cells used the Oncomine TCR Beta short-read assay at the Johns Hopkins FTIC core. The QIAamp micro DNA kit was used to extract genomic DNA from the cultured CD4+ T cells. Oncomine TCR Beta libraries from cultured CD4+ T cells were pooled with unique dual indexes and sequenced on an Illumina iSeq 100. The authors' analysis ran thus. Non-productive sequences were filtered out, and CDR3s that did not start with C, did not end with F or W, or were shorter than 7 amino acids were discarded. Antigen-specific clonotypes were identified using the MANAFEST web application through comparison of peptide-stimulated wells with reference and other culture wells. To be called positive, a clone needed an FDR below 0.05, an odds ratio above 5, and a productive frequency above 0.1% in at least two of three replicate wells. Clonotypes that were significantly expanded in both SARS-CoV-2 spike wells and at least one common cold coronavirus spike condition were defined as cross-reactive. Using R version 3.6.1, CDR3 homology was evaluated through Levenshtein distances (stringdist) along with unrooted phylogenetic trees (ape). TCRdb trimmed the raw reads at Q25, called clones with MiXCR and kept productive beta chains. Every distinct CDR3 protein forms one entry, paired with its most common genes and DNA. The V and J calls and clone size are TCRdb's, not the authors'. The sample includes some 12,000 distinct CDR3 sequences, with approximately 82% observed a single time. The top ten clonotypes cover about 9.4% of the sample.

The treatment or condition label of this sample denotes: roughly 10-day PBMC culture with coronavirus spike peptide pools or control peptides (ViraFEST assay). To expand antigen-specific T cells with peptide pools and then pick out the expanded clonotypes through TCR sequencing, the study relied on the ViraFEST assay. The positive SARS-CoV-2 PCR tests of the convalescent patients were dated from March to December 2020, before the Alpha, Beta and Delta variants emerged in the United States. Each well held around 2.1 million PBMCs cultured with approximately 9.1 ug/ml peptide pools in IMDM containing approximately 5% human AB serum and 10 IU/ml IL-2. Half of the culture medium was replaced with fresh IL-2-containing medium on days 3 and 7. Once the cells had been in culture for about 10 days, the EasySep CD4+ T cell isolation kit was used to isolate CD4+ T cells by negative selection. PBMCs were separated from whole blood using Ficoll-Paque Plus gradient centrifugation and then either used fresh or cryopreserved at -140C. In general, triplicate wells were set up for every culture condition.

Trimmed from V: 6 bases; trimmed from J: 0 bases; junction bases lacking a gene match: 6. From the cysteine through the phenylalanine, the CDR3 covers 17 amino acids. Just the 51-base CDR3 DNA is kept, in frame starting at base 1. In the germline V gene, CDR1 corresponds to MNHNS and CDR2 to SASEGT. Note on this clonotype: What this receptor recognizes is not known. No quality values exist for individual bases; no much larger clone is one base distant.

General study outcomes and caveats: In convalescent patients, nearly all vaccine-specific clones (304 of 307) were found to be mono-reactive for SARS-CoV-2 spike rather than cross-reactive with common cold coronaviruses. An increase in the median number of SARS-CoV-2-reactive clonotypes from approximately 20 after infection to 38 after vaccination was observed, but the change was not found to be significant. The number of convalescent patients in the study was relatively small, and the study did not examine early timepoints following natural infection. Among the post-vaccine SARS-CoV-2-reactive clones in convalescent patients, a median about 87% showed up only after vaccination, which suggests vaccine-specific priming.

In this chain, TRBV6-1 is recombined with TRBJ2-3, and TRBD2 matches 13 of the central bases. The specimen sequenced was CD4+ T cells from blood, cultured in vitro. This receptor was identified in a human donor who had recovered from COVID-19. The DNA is TGTGCCAGCAGCGGACTAGCGGGAGCTATTAGCACAGATACGCAGTATTTT. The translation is CASSGLAGAISTDTQYF.